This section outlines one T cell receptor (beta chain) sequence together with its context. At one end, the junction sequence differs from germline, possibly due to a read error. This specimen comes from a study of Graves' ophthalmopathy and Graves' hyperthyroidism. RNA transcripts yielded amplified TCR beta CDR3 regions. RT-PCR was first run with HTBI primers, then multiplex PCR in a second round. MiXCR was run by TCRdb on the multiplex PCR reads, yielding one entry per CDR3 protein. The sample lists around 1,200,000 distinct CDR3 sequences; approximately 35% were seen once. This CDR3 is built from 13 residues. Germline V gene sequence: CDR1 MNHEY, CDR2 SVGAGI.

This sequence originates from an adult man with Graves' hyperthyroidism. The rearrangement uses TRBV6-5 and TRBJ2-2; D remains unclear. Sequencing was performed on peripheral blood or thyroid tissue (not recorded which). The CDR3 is CVSSSANTGELFF. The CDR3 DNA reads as TGTGTCAGCAGTTCCGCAAACACCGGGGAGCTGTTTTTT.